Each of the 26 T cell receptor beta chains below was sequenced from the same sample in a study of technical replicates of blood from several donors. The assay was immunoSEQ multiplex PCR, and TCRdb's table has in-frame clones only and misses some. This table holds roughly 87,000 clones, roughly 94% found once. Sequenced material: T cells isolated from PBMCs. The receptors stem from a human donor in good health.

The V gene is TRBV10-3, the J gene TRBJ1-6; the D is unclear. Germline V gives CDR1 ENHRY, CDR2 SYGVKD. The V end was cut by 4 bases, the J end by 7 bases, with 11 bases between. This CDR3 has 14 amino acids. This CDR3 is CAISAEGRNSPLHF. The CDR3 region has the DNA TGTGCCATCAGTGCCGAGGGTAGGAATTCACCCCTCCACTTT.

This clone occurred once. In DNA, the CDR3 is TGTGCCTCTAATAGCGGGAGTCCCTCTAACAATGAGCAGTTCTTC. It is translated as CASNSGSPSNNEQFF. The J gene is TRBJ2-1, the V gene TRBV30; 9 nucleotides align to TRBD2. The CDR3 sequence is 15 residues long. CDR1 and CDR2 (germline): GTSNPN, SVGIG (reference sequence). V shed 7 bases, J shed 5 bases, and the junction held 12 bases outside the gene matches.

The rearrangement joins TRBV27 to TRBJ2-7; 14 positions agree with TRBD2. The CDR3 is 16 amino acids. V shed 5 bases, J shed 3 bases, and the junction held 6 bases outside the gene matches. Germline values: CDR1 MNHEY, CDR2 SMNVEV (reference sequence). The CDR3 loop is CASSLPTSGRVYEQYF. The CDR3 DNA reads as TGTGCCAGCAGTCTCCCGACTAGCGGGAGGGTCTACGAGCAGTACTTC.

CDR3: CASSRDSNYNRPYEQYF. In DNA form, the CDR3 reads TGTGCCAGCAGCCGGGACAGTAATTACAATCGACCCTACGAGCAGTACTTC. The V and J genes are TRBV2 and TRBJ2-7; the match to TRBD1 covers 7 bases. The CDR3 has 17 residues. Trimming at V came to 6 bases and at J to 2 bases, leaving 16 bases not matched to a gene. CDR1 is SNHLY and CDR2 is FYNNEI in the germline V gene.

The V call is TRBV19, the J call TRBJ2-2, with 7 nucleotides matching TRBD2. Germline CDR1 and CDR2: LNHDA and SQIVND (reference sequence). With 7 bases clipped from V and 1 base from J, the junction kept 9 bases outside the gene matches. The CDR3 is 16 residues long. The CDR3 here is CASNKLPGGNTGELFF. As DNA, the CDR3 is TGTGCCAGTAACAAGTTACCGGGGGGGAACACCGGGGAGCTGTTTTTT.

The V gene is TRBV5-1, the J gene TRBJ2-3; D may be TRBD2 (7 bases). Per the germline V gene, CDR1 is SGHRS and CDR2 is YFSETQ. V lost 4 bases and J 4 bases, leaving 10 bases between the germline ends. The CDR3 contains 13 residues. The CDR3 reads CASSTGGPDTQYF. As DNA, the CDR3 is TGCGCCAGCAGCACGGGGGGCCCAGATACGCAGTATTTT.

V and J are TRBV2 and TRBJ2-4; TRBD2 agrees at 9 bases. The V and J ends lost 6 bases and 3 bases, in that order; junction bases with no gene match: 15. Germline V gives CDR1 SNHLY, CDR2 FYNNEI. The CDR3 has 18 residues. The DNA of the CDR3 is TGTGCCAGCAGAGGAAGACTAGCGGCCCCAAGAGGCAAAAACATTCAGTACTTC. Its protein is CASRGRLAAPRGKNIQYF.

The CDR3 DNA sequence: TGTGCCAGCAGGGGACAGGGGGTTGGCTACACCTTC. This codes for CASRGQGVGYTF. This chain joins TRBV28 and TRBJ1-2, with TRBD1 identical over 11 bases. This CDR3 contains 12 residues. Germline V CDR1 and CDR2: MDHEN, SYDVKM. J was trimmed by 7 bases and V by 6 bases; bases with no gene match: 1.

V and J are TRBV27 and TRBJ1-1, with TRBD1 matching 9 bases. The CDR3 runs to 18 residues. Germline V gene data show CDR1 as MNHEY and CDR2 as SMNVEV (reference sequence). Losses at the gene ends were 2 bases for V and 1 base for J; bases not matched to a gene: 11. The CDR3 DNA reads as TGTGCCAGCAGTTTAACCGGGACAGGGTACCGCCGGAACACTGAAGCTTTCTTT. It translates to CASSLTGTGYRRNTEAFF.

The chain joins TRBV5-4 to TRBJ2-3; 11 nucleotides match TRBD2. This CDR3 has 16 residues. Germline trimming cut 2 bases from V and 4 bases from J; bases unmatched to any gene: 6. Germline CDR1 and CDR2: SGHNT and YYREEE (reference sequence). CDR3 nucleotides: TGTGCCAGCAGCTTCCCACTAGCGGGAGATCCAGATACGCAGTATTTT. Amino acids: CASSFPLAGDPDTQYF.

In nucleotides, the CDR3 is TGCGCCAGCAGCCAGGGGGCGCAGGGTCAGCCCCAGCATTTT. Encoded protein: CASSQGAQGQPQHF. This rearrangement joins TRBV10-2 to TRBJ1-5; 8 bases fit TRBD1. CDR1 is WSHSY and CDR2 is SAAADI in the germline V gene. This CDR3 region has 14 residues. The ends lost 6 bases at V and 6 bases at J; junction bases unmatched: 7.

The CDR3 nucleotides read TGTGCCAGCAGCTTAAACCCGGGGGGCCCCCAGCGTGAGCAGTTCTTC. Protein product: CASSLNPGGPQREQFF. The chain carries TRBV13 and TRBJ2-1; D is possibly TRBD2 (7 bases). Trimming pared 2 bases from V and 9 bases from J, leaving 20 bases between. The germline gives CDR1 PRHDT, CDR2 FYEKMQ (reference sequence). There are 16 residues in the CDR3.

The genes are TRBV11-1 and TRBJ2-7; 9 nucleotides match TRBD1. With V trimmed by 1 base and J by 5 bases, 12 bases remained unmatched. Germline lookup yields CDR1 SGHAT and CDR2 FQDESV (reference sequence). There are 17 residues in the CDR3. This chain's CDR3 is CASSLDWDRVGLDEQYF. CDR3 in DNA: TGTGCCAGCAGCTTAGACTGGGACAGGGTCGGGCTTGACGAGCAGTACTTC.

The chain employs TRBV6-6 and TRBJ1-4; D remains ambiguous. The germline V gene has CDR1 MNHNY and CDR2 SVGAGI (reference sequence). Between the trimmed V and J ends, which lost 6 bases and 2 bases, there was a span of 13 bases. This CDR3 has 15 residues. The CDR3 here is CASREPRGTNEKLFF. CDR3 DNA sequence: TGTGCCAGCAGGGAACCGCGCGGGACTAATGAAAAACTGTTTTTT.

V is TRBV29-1 and J is TRBJ1-2; tentative D call: TRBD1 (5 bases). Germline V gives CDR1 SQVTM, CDR2 ANQGSEA. This CDR3 is built from 14 residues. The ends were cut back, 4 bases at V and 0 bases at J, with 12 bases in the middle. The chain's CDR3 is CSVVGHLSNYGYTF. The CDR3 bases are TGCAGCGTTGTTGGACACCTTTCTAACTATGGCTACACCTTC.

V gene TRBV5-1 combines with J gene TRBJ2-1; 7 nucleotides line up with TRBD2. The CDR3 extends over 15 amino acids. Germline V gene data show CDR1 as SGHRS and CDR2 as YFSETQ. The V gene end was trimmed by 4 bases and the J gene end by 6 bases; junction bases not matched to a gene: 10. In DNA, the CDR3 is TGCGCCAGCAGCGGACTAGAAAGTGGACGCAATGAGCAGTTCTTC. This sequence encodes CASSGLESGRNEQFF.

This clone has just one count. The rearrangement links TRBV12-5 to TRBJ2-3, with 9 bases that match TRBD1. The junction had 2 bases not matched to a gene; V was cut back by 3 bases and J by 1 base. CDR1 and CDR2 from the germline V gene are LGHNT and FRNRAP. CDR3 length: 15 amino acids. CDR3 sequence: CASGLDRGGTDTQYF. CDR3 coding DNA: TGTGCTAGTGGTTTAGACAGGGGGGGCACAGATACGCAGTATTTT.

The chain has TRBV4-1 and TRBJ1-1; tentative D call: TRBD1 (6 bases). Looked up from germline, CDR1 is MGHRA and CDR2 is YSYEKL. Trimming removed 1 base from V and 5 bases from J, with 14 bases in between. The CDR3 extends over 15 amino acids. The CDR3 protein is CASSQVGRGDTEAFF. CDR3 coding DNA: TGCGCCAGCAGCCAAGTCGGCAGGGGAGATACTGAAGCTTTCTTT.

The chain combines TRBV5-1 with TRBJ1-2; 10 bases line up with TRBD1. Germline assignment: CDR1 SGHRS and CDR2 YFSETQ. The V segment lost 0 bases and the J segment 6 bases; nucleotides outside the gene matches: 14. The CDR3 is 18 residues long. CDR3 DNA sequence: TGCGCCAGCAGCTTGGTCGTGACAGGGGGCGCTTGGGAAGATGGCTACACCTTC. Translated, it gives CASSLVVTGGAWEDGYTF.

This clone was detected only once. The chain employs TRBV11-2 and TRBJ2-7; D is possibly TRBD1 (5 bases). The ends were cut back, 3 bases at V and 1 base at J, with 7 bases in the middle. CDR3 length: 13 amino acids. CDR1 SGHAT and CDR2 FQNNGV come from the germline V gene. The CDR3 loop is CASSFPGSYEQYF. The DNA of the CDR3 is TGTGCCAGCAGCTTTCCAGGGTCCTACGAGCAGTACTTC.

The chain joins TRBV7-8 to TRBJ1-2; D may be TRBD1 (6 bases). The germline V and J ends were trimmed by 3 bases and 5 bases, with 22 bases remaining between them. There are 17 residues in the CDR3. The germline CDR1 and CDR2 sequences are SGHVS and FQNEAQ. The CDR3 protein is CASSFGAQGRRAYGYTF. The CDR3 region has the DNA TGTGCCAGCAGCTTCGGGGCCCAGGGGCGGCGGGCTTATGGCTACACCTTC.

The chain uses TRBV14 and TRBJ2-3, with a possible D match to TRBD2 (5 bases). Looked up from germline, CDR1 is SGHDN and CDR2 is FVKESK. The CDR3 contains 15 residues. Trimming took off 0 bases at V and 6 bases at J, with 13 bases between the two ends. The chain's CDR3 is CASSQERTGWDTQYF. The CDR3 nucleotides are TGTGCCAGCAGCCAAGAAAGGACGGGGTGGGATACGCAGTATTTT.

J is TRBJ1-4 and V is TRBV9, with a possible D match to TRBD1 (6 bases). V gave up 4 bases and J gave up 4 bases, with 14 bases separating them. Germline V gives CDR1 SGDLS, CDR2 YYNGEE. The CDR3 runs to 15 residues. The CDR3 region is CASSQGGGNNEKLFF. CDR3 coding DNA: TGTGCCAGCAGCCAAGGGGGGGGAAATAATGAAAAACTGTTTTTT.

The rearrangement joins TRBV6-5 to TRBJ1-6; D gene unclear. V lost 8 bases and J lost 9, with 14 bases in between. Germline V lookup: CDR1 MNHEY, CDR2 SVGAGI. The CDR3 runs 13 residues. CDR3 sequence (DNA): TGTGCCAGCGCACTCGGGGTAATTTCACCCCTCCACTTT. Amino acids: CASALGVISPLHF.

The chain has TRBV10-2 and TRBJ1-3; D might be TRBD1 (5 bases). Trimming cost V 0 bases and J 4 bases, with 13 bases left between them. The CDR3 consists of 16 residues. Germline CDR1 WSHSY, CDR2 SAAADI. DNA of the CDR3: TGCGCCAGCAGTGAGTCGGTGTCAGGGTTAGGAAACACCATATATTTT. As protein: CASSESVSGLGNTIYF.

The gene calls are TRBV27 and TRBJ2-2; the D gene is possibly TRBD2 (5 bases). The germline CDR1 and CDR2 sequences are MNHEY and SMNVEV (reference sequence). V was pared by 3 bases and J by 1 base, with 9 bases between. This CDR3 is built from 15 residues. The CDR3 DNA is TGTGCCAGCAGTTTTGGACTTATGAACACCGGGGAGCTGTTTTTT. This encodes CASSFGLMNTGELFF.